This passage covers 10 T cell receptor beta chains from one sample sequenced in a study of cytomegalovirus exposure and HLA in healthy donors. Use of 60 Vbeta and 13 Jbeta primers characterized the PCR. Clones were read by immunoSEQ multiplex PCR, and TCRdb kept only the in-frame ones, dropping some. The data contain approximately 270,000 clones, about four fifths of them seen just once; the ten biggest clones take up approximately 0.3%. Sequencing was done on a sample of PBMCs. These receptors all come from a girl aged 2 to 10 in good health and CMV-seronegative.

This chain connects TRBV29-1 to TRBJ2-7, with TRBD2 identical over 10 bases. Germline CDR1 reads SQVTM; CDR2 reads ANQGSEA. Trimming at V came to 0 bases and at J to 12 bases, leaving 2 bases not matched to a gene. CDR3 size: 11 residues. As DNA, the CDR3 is TGCAGCGTTGAAGATCTAGCGGGAGCGTACTTC. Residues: CSVEDLAGAYF.

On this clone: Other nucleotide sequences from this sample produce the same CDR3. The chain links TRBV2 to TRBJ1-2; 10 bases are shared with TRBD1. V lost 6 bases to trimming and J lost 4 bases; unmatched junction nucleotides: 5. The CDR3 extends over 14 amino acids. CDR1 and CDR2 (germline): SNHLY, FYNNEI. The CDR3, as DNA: TGTGCCAGCAGCCCGGGACAGGGGACCTATGGCTACACCTTC. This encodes CASSPGQGTYGYTF. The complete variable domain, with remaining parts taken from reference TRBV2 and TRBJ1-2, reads EPEVTQTPSHQVTQMGQEVILRCVPISNHLYFYWYRQILGQKVEFLVSFYNNEISEKSEIFDDQFSVERPDGSNFTLKIRSTKLEDSAMYFCASSPGQGTYGYTFGSGTRLTVV.

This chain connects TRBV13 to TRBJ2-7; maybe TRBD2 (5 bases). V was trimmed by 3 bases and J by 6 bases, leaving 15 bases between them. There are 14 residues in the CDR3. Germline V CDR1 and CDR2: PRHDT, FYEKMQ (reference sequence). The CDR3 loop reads CASSLSRDAGEQYF. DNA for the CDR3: TGTGCCAGCAGCTTGAGTCGGGATGCGGGCGAGCAGTACTTC.

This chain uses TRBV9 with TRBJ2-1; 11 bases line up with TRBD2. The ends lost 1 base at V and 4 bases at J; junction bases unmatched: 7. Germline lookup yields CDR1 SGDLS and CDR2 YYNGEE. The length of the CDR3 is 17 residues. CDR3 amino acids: CASSVTNRTSGYNEQFF. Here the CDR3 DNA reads TGTGCCAGCAGCGTAACCAACCGGACTAGCGGGTACAATGAGCAGTTCTTC.

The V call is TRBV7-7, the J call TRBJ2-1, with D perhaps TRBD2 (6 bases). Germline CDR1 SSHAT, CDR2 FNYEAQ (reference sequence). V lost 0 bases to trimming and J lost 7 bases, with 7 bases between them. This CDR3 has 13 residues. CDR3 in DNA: TGTGCCAGCAGCTTAGCGAGCGGGAATGAGCAGTTCTTC. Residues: CASSLASGNEQFF. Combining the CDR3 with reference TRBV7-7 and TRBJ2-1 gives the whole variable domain GAGVSQSPRYKVTKRGQDVTLRCDPISSHATLYWYQQALGQGPEFLTYFNYEAQPDKSGLPSDRFSAERPEGSISTLTIQRTEQRDSAMYRCASSLASGNEQFFGPGTRLTVL.

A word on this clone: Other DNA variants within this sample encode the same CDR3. The CDR3 DNA is TGTGCCAGCAGCTTAACAGGGGGCACAGATACGCAGTATTTT. It is translated as CASSLTGGTDTQYF. The chain couples TRBV7-3 to TRBJ2-3, with D tentatively TRBD1 (5 bases). The germline V gene has CDR1 SGHTA and CDR2 FQGTGA. V lost 0 bases to trimming and J lost 1 base, with 5 bases between them. The CDR3 covers 14 residues.

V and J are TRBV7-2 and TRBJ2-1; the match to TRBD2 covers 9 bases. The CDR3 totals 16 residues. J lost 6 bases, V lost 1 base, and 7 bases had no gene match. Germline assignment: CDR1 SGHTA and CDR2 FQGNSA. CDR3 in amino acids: CASSLVGGRVSNEQFF. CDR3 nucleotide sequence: TGTGCCAGCAGCTTAGTTGGCGGGAGGGTCAGCAATGAGCAGTTCTTC.

CDR3 region: CSVEVGVGNTIYF. CDR3 in DNA: TGCAGCGTTGAAGTCGGGGTTGGAAACACCATATATTTT. J is TRBJ1-3 and V is TRBV29-1, with D uncertain. Trimming left V 1 base short and J 3 bases short, with 7 bases between. CDR3 length equals 13 residues. In germline, CDR1 is SQVTM, CDR2 ANQGSEA. The variable domain in full, completed from reference TRBV29-1 and TRBJ1-3, reads SAVISQKPSRDICQRGTSLTIQCQVDSQVTMMFWYRQQPGQSLTLIATANQGSEATYESGFVIDKFPISRPNLTFSTLTVSNMSPEDSSIYLCSVEVGVGNTIYFGEGSWLTVV.

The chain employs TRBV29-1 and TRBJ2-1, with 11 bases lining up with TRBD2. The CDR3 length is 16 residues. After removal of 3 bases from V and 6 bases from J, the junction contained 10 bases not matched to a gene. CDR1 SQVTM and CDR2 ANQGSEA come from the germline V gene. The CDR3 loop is CSVDLISGRATNEQFF. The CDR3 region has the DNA TGCAGCGTTGACCTCATTAGCGGGAGGGCTACCAATGAGCAGTTCTTC.

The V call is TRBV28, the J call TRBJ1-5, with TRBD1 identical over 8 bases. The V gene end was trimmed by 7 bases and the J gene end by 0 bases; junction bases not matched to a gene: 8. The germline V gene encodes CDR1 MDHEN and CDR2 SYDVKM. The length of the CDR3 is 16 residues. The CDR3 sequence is CASTDRGQYSNQPQHF. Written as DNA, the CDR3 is TGTGCCAGCACCGACAGGGGCCAGTATAGCAATCAGCCCCAGCATTTT.